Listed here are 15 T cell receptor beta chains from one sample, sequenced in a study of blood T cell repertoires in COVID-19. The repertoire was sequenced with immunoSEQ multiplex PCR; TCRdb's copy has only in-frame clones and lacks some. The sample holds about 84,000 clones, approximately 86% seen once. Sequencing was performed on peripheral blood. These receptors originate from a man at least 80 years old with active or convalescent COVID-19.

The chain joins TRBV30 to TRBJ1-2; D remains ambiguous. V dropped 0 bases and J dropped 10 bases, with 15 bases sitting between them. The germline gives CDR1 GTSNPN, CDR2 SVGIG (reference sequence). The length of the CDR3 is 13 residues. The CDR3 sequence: CAWSVATLGSYTF. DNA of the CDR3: TGTGCCTGGAGTGTAGCGACACTAGGATCCTACACCTTC.

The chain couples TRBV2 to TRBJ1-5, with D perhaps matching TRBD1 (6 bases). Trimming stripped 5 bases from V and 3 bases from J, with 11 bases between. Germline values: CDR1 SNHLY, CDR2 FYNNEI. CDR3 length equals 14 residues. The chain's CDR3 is CASSYTGTNQPQHF. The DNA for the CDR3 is TGTGCCAGCAGTTATACAGGGACCAATCAGCCCCAGCATTTT.

The CDR3 DNA sequence: TGTGCCAGCAGCGGATGGAGTGGGCAGTATTTT. Its protein product is CASSGWSGQYF. This rearrangement joins TRBV9 to TRBJ2-3; no firm D call. Germline V gene data show CDR1 as SGDLS and CDR2 as YYNGEE. The CDR3 is 11 residues long. V was shortened by 3 bases and J by 11 bases, with 10 bases between the two germline ends.

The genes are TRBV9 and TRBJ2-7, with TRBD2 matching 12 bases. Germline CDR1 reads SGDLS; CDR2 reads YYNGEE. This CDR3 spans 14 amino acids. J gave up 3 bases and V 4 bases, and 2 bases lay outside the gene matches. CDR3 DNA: TGTGCCAGCAGCAAGACTAGCGGGAGCTACGAGCAGTACTTC. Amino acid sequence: CASSKTSGSYEQYF.

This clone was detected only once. The CDR3 bases are TGTGCCAGTTCTTTTGAGCAGTTCTTC. Residues: CASSFEQFF. The chain links TRBV19 to TRBJ2-1; D gene unclear. In germline, CDR1 is LNHDA, CDR2 SQIVND (reference sequence). Trimming left V 8 bases short and J 9 bases short, with 5 bases between. The CDR3 totals 9 residues.

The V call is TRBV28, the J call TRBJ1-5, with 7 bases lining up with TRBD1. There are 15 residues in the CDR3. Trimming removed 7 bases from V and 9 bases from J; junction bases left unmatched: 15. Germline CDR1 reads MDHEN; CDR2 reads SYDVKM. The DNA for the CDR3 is TGTGCCAGCAATAACAATACAGGGGCCCGGGGGCCCCAGCATTTT. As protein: CASNNNTGARGPQHF.

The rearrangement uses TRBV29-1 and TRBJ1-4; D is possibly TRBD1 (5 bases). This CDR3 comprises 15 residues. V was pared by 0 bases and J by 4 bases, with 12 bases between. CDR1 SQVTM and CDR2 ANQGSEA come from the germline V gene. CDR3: CSVEDEGHFNEKLFF. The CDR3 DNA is TGCAGCGTTGAAGATGAAGGACACTTTAATGAAAAACTGTTTTTT.

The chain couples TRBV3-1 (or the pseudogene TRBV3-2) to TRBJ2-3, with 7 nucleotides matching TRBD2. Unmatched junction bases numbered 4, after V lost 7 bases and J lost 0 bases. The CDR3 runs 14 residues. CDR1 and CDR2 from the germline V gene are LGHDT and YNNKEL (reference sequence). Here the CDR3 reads CASKQRGSTDTQYF. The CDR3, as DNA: TGTGCCAGCAAACAGCGGGGTAGCACAGATACGCAGTATTTT.

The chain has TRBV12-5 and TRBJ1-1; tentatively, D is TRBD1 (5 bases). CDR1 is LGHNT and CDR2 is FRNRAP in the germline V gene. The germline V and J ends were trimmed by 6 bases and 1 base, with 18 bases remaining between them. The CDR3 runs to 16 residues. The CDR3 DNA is TGTGCTAGTGGGCCGCGGGGAGGGGCGTCGAACACTGAAGCTTTCTTT. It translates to CASGPRGGASNTEAFF.

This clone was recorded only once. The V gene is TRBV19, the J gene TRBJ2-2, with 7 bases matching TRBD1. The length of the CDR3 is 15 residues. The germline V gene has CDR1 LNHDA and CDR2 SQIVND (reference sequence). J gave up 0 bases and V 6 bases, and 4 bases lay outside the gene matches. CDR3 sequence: CASRTQGTNTGELFF. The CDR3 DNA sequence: TGTGCCAGTAGGACACAGGGGACGAACACCGGGGAGCTGTTTTTT. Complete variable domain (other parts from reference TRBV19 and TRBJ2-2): DGGITQSPKYLFRKEGQNVTLSCEQNLNHDAMYWYRQDPGQGLRLIYYSQIVNDFQKGDIAEGYSVSREKKESFPLTVTSAQKNPTAFYLCASRTQGTNTGELFFGEGSRLTVL.

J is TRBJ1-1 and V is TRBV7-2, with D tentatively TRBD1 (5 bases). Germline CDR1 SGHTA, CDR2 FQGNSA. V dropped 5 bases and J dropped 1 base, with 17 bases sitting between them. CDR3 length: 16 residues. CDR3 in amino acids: CASSPYLGLENTEAFF. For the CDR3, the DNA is TGTGCCAGCAGCCCCTACTTGGGGCTCGAGAACACTGAAGCTTTCTTT.

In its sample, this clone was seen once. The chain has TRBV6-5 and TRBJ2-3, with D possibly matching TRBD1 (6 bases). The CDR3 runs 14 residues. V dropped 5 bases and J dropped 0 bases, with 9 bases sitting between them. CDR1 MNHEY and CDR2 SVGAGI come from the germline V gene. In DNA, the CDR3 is TGTGCCAGCAGTAGGGGGAGTAGCACAGATACGCAGTATTTT. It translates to CASSRGSSTDTQYF.

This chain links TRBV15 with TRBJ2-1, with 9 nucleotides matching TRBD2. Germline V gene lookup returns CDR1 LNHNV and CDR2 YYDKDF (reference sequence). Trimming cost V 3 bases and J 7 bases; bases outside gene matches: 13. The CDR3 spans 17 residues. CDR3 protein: CATSSSFWASGTNEQFF. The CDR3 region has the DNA TGTGCCACCAGCAGTAGTTTCTGGGCTAGCGGGACAAATGAGCAGTTCTTC.

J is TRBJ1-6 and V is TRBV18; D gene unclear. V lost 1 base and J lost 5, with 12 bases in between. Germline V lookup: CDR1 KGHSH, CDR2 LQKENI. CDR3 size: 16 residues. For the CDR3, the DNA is TGTGCCAGCTCACCACAGGGAGCCAGTAATAATTCACCCCTCCACTTT. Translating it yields CASSPQGASNNSPLHF.

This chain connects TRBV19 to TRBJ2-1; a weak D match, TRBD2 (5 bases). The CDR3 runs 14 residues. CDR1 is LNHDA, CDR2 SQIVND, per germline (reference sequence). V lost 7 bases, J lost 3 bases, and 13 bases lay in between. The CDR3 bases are TGTGCCAGTAAGGAGGAATTGTTCTACAATGAGCAGTTCTTC. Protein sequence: CASKEELFYNEQFF.